The 29 T cell receptor beta chains below all came from one sample that was sequenced in a study of blood T cell repertoires in COVID-19. Measured with immunoSEQ multiplex PCR; TCRdb has only the in-frame clones, and not every one. The sample has over 150,000 clones; 84% are singletons. Sequenced input: peripheral blood. The receptors come from a woman of 80 years or more with COVID-19, enrolled during active disease.

This clone has just one count. The chain has TRBV9 and TRBJ2-7, with 8 bases lining up with TRBD1. Germline trimming cut 3 bases from V and 9 bases from J; bases unmatched to any gene: 11. The CDR3 spans 14 residues. Germline V gene data show CDR1 as SGDLS and CDR2 as YYNGEE. The CDR3 DNA reads TGTGCCAGCAGCGCCGGGACAGGACACACGGGGCAGTACTTC. It yields the protein CASSAGTGHTGQYF.

The V gene is TRBV5-1, the J gene TRBJ2-7, with D perhaps TRBD2 (6 bases). Trimming left V 1 base short and J 4 bases short, with 12 bases between. The CDR3 totals 14 residues. CDR1 SGHRS and CDR2 YFSETQ come from the germline V gene. The CDR3 loop reads CASSLTSGRYEQYF. The CDR3 DNA sequence: TGCGCCAGCAGCTTGACATCAGGGAGGTACGAGCAGTACTTC.

The genes are TRBV2 and TRBJ2-1; 8 nucleotides line up with TRBD1. Germline V gene sequence: CDR1 SNHLY, CDR2 FYNNEI. After removal of 7 bases from V and 5 bases from J, the junction contained 7 bases not matched to a gene. The CDR3 is made up of 14 amino acids. The CDR3 DNA reads as TGTGCCAGCACCAAGGACAGGGCGAACAATGAGCAGTTCTTC. It yields the protein CASTKDRANNEQFF.

The chain uses TRBV7-6 and TRBJ2-1, with 7 bases aligning to TRBD2. Unmatched junction bases numbered 9, after V lost 1 base and J lost 9 bases. The CDR3 loop spans 15 amino acids. Germline loops: CDR1 SGHVS, CDR2 FNYEAQ. For the CDR3, the DNA is TGTGCCAGCAGCTTAGGTCTCGGGGAGGGCAGTGAGCAGTTCTTC. Its translation: CASSLGLGEGSEQFF.

This rearrangement joins TRBV6-5 to TRBJ1-1; TRBD1 agrees at 7 bases. Germline CDR1 and CDR2: MNHEY and SVGAGI. The CDR3 loop spans 13 amino acids. J was trimmed by 5 bases and V by 6 bases; bases with no gene match: 6. CDR3: CASSQRDRTEAFF. DNA for the CDR3: TGTGCCAGCAGCCAAAGGGACAGAACTGAAGCTTTCTTT.

The chain carries TRBV12-2 and TRBJ2-7; the table's D gene call, TRBD1, was not cross checked with the DNA. TRBV12-2 is classified as a pseudogene. CDR3 length: 16 amino acids. Here the CDR3 reads CASRLGGTGGSYEQYF. The CDR3 bases are TGTGCAAGTCGCTTAGGGGGGACAGGGGGCTCCTACGAGCAGTACTTC.

The chain has TRBV6-2 or TRBV6-3 and TRBJ2-1; unclear D gene. This CDR3 comprises 12 residues. The ends were cut back, 6 bases at V and 7 bases at J, with 10 bases in the middle. Germline V gene sequence: CDR1 MNHEY, CDR2 SVGEGT. In DNA, the CDR3 is TGTGCCAGCAGCCCGCGGCAGAATGAGCAGTTCTTC. Protein: CASSPRQNEQFF.

The chain carries TRBV6-5 and TRBJ2-5; 9 bases agree with TRBD2. Germline V gene lookup returns CDR1 MNHEY and CDR2 SVGAGI. Unmatched junction bases numbered 5, after V lost 7 bases and J lost 2 bases. This CDR3 comprises 14 residues. DNA of the CDR3: TGTGCCAGCACCAGGCGGGGGGGACAAGAGACCCAGTACTTC. This gives the protein CASTRRGGQETQYF.

The V gene is TRBV2, the J gene TRBJ2-1; maybe TRBD2 (6 bases). This CDR3 contains 12 residues. V was clipped by 6 bases and J by 10 bases, with 13 bases between them. Germline loops: CDR1 SNHLY, CDR2 FYNNEI. CDR3 protein: CASSLLAPEQFF. The CDR3 coding sequence is TGTGCCAGCAGCCTACTAGCTCCGGAGCAGTTCTTC.

The CDR3 DNA reads as TGTGCCATCAAGGCGGGAGGCCCGGGTTACGAGCAGTACTTC. Protein: CAIKAGGPGYEQYF. The V call is TRBV10-3, the J call TRBJ2-7; TRBD2 matches 8 bases. CDR3 length: 14 amino acids. With 7 bases clipped from V and 4 bases from J, the junction kept 9 bases outside the gene matches. The V gene's germline CDR1 is ENHRY and CDR2 SYGVKD.

The chain uses TRBV7-2 and TRBJ1-2; D is perhaps TRBD1 (6 bases). The CDR3 is 14 residues long. V lost 4 bases and J 5 bases, leaving 14 bases between the germline ends. The V gene's germline CDR1 is SGHTA and CDR2 FQGNSA. CDR3 sequence reads: CASSWRGGWYGYTF. The CDR3 nucleotides read TGTGCCAGCAGCTGGAGGGGGGGCTGGTATGGCTACACCTTC. Looking up the rest from reference TRBV7-2 and TRBJ1-2 gives the full variable domain: GAGVSQSPSNKVTEKGKDVELRCDPISGHTALYWYRQSLGQGLEFLIYFQGNSAPDKSGLPSDRFSAERTGGSVSTLTIQRTQQEDSAVYLCASSWRGGWYGYTFGSGTRLTVV.

This chain connects TRBV4-2 to TRBJ2-1, with 9 positions matching TRBD2. The CDR3 loop spans 16 amino acids. V lost 0 bases, J lost 8 bases, and 8 bases stayed unmatched. Germline loops: CDR1 LGHNA, CDR2 YNFKEQ. The DNA of the CDR3 is TGTGCCAGCAGCCAAGATCCTGGCGGGGGGGAGTATGAGCAGTTCTTC. This gives the protein CASSQDPGGGEYEQFF.

J is TRBJ2-1 and V is TRBV12-3 or TRBV12-4; TRBD2 matches at 7 bases. This CDR3 has 13 amino acids. After removal of 9 bases from V and 6 bases from J, the junction contained 8 bases not matched to a gene. The chain's CDR3 is CASSRRGGNEQFF. The DNA for the CDR3 is TGTGCCAGTTCTCGGCGCGGGGGCAATGAGCAGTTCTTC.

The chain couples TRBV3-1 (or the pseudogene TRBV3-2) to TRBJ2-5, with 9 bases fitting TRBD2. J gave up 2 bases and V 1 base, and 5 bases lay outside the gene matches. The CDR3 has 16 amino acids. Germline V CDR1 and CDR2: LGHDT, YNNKEL (reference sequence). For the CDR3, the DNA is TGTGCCAGCAGCCAAGTTGCGGGAGGGCTACAAGAGACCCAGTACTTC. Translation: CASSQVAGGLQETQYF.

V gene TRBV19 combines with J gene TRBJ1-5; D is ambiguous. The length of the CDR3 is 15 residues. The germline V and J ends were trimmed by 4 bases and 3 bases, with 13 bases remaining between them. Germline-derived CDR1 and CDR2 are LNHDA and SQIVND (reference sequence). CDR3 sequence reads: CASSKRVPFNQPQHF. CDR3 bases: TGTGCCAGTAGTAAGAGGGTTCCATTCAATCAGCCCCAGCATTTT.

The V and J genes are TRBV5-1 and TRBJ2-1, with TRBD2 identical over 7 bases. Looked up from germline, CDR1 is SGHRS and CDR2 is YFSETQ. Unmatched junction bases numbered 12, after V lost 4 bases and J lost 5 bases. This CDR3 contains 16 residues. CDR3: CASSPPIAGMDNEQFF. The CDR3 DNA sequence: TGCGCCAGCAGCCCCCCTATAGCGGGTATGGACAATGAGCAGTTCTTC.

The chain is built from TRBV18 and TRBJ2-6, with a possible D match to TRBD1 (5 bases). CDR1 is KGHSH and CDR2 is LQKENI in the germline V gene. CDR3 length: 18 residues. Deletions cut 0 bases from V and 3 bases from J, with 15 bases between. CDR3 sequence (DNA): TGTGCCAGCTCACCACCAAGGGGTCGGCAATATGGGGCCAACGTCCTGACTTTC. Its protein product is CASSPPRGRQYGANVLTF.

The rearrangement links TRBV27 to TRBJ2-2; 10 nucleotides agree with TRBD1. The CDR3 totals 18 residues. CDR1 and CDR2 (germline): MNHEY, SMNVEV (reference sequence). The ends lost 3 bases at V and 5 bases at J; junction bases unmatched: 12. CDR3: CASSFPPPGTGVTGELFF. The CDR3 DNA follows: TGTGCCAGCAGTTTCCCCCCACCCGGGACAGGGGTGACCGGGGAGCTGTTTTTT.

This sequence joins TRBV19 and TRBJ2-1; 13 bases line up with TRBD2. There are 18 residues in the CDR3. The V gene end was trimmed by 2 bases and the J gene end by 12 bases; junction bases not matched to a gene: 16. Per germline, CDR1 LNHDA and CDR2 SQIVND (reference sequence). CDR3 amino acids: CASSIYTSGRAASMRQFF. The DNA of the CDR3 is TGTGCCAGTAGTATATATACTAGCGGGAGGGCAGCGTCAATGAGGCAGTTCTTC.

This chain uses TRBV9 with TRBJ2-7, with 11 nucleotides matching TRBD1. Germline CDR1 SGDLS, CDR2 YYNGEE. J gave up 3 bases and V 4 bases, and 6 bases lay outside the gene matches. This CDR3 has 15 amino acids. CDR3: CASSPQDRGHYEQYF. The DNA for the CDR3 is TGTGCCAGCAGCCCCCAGGACAGGGGGCACTACGAGCAGTACTTC.

The V and J genes are TRBV6-5 and TRBJ1-2; D call uncertain. The CDR3 is 13 amino acids. Trimming shortened V by 7 bases and J by 8 bases, and 17 bases separated the two germline ends. The germline gives CDR1 MNHEY, CDR2 SVGAGI. CDR3: CASTGNPTGGYTF. The CDR3, as DNA: TGTGCCAGCACCGGGAACCCTACTGGGGGCTACACCTTC.

This rearrangement joins TRBV11-3 to TRBJ2-5; perhaps TRBD2 as D (6 bases). The V gene lost 0 bases and the J gene lost 7 bases, with 9 bases spanning the gap. CDR1 is SGHNT and CDR2 is YENEEA in the germline V gene. The CDR3 loop spans 13 amino acids. CDR3: CASSLELGGTQYF. CDR3 DNA: TGTGCCAGCAGCTTAGAATTGGGGGGGACCCAGTACTTC.

CDR3 sequence (DNA): TGTGCCAGCTCACCCCTCTTCCAAGAGACCCAGTACTTC. Residues: CASSPLFQETQYF. The J gene is TRBJ2-5, the V gene TRBV18; D remains unclear. CDR1 is KGHSH and CDR2 is LQKENI in the germline V gene. The CDR3 has 13 amino acids. Trimming removed 3 bases at V and 1 base at J, with 6 bases between.

This rearrangement joins TRBV24-1 to TRBJ2-5; TRBD1 matches at 8 bases. V gave up 8 bases and J gave up 2 bases; unmatched junction bases: 6. The CDR3 has 14 amino acids. From germline, CDR1 is KGHDR and CDR2 SFDVKD. The CDR3 protein is CATKGTGLQETQYF. The CDR3 DNA is TGTGCCACCAAAGGGACAGGATTACAAGAGACCCAGTACTTC.

The CDR3 DNA is TGTGCCAGCTCACCAGTCCTTCCGGGACAGGGGAACGAGCAGTACTTC. This codes for CASSPVLPGQGNEQYF. V is TRBV18 and J is TRBJ2-7, with 10 positions matching TRBD1. After removal of 2 bases from V and 5 bases from J, the junction contained 9 bases not matched to a gene. This CDR3 has 16 amino acids. Germline V gene data show CDR1 as KGHSH and CDR2 as LQKENI. Full variable domain (rest looked up from reference TRBV18 and TRBJ2-7): NAGVMQNPRHLVRRRGQEARLRCSPMKGHSHVYWYRQLPEEGLKFMVYLQKENIIDESGMPKERFSAEFPKEGPSILRIQQVVRGDSAAYFCASSPVLPGQGNEQYFGPGTRLTVT.

The gene calls are TRBV24-1 and TRBJ1-2; no clear D. The CDR3 contains 13 residues. Germline CDR1 and CDR2: KGHDR and SFDVKD. Trimming took off 4 bases at V and 8 bases at J, with 13 bases between the two ends. DNA for the CDR3: TGTGCCACCAGTGAAGCCCCCCTGCGGGGCTACACCTTC. It encodes CATSEAPLRGYTF.

The chain uses TRBV7-2 and TRBJ1-5; D gene unclear. Germline-derived CDR1 and CDR2 are SGHTA and FQGNSA. This CDR3 spans 16 amino acids. V gave up 1 base and J gave up 3 bases, with 13 bases separating them. The CDR3 reads CASSLGPLGLNQPQHF. In nucleotides, the CDR3 is TGTGCCAGCAGCTTAGGGCCACTAGGACTCAATCAGCCCCAGCATTTT.

The rearrangement uses TRBV12-3 or TRBV12-4 and TRBJ1-2, with 10 positions matching TRBD1. V shed 5 bases and J 8 bases; nucleotides not matched to a gene: 5. The CDR3 extends over 13 amino acids. The CDR3 sequence: CASSPGQGLGYTF. The CDR3 DNA is TGTGCCAGCAGTCCGGGACAGGGGTTGGGCTACACCTTC.

The chain uses TRBV28 and TRBJ2-7; TRBD2 matches at 7 bases. Losses at the gene ends were 6 bases for V and 2 bases for J; bases not matched to a gene: 10. Germline CDR1 and CDR2: MDHEN and SYDVKM. The CDR3 covers 15 residues. The CDR3 DNA is TGTGCCAGCAGCCAAAGACTAGCTGAGGCCTACGAGCAGTACTTC. This sequence encodes CASSQRLAEAYEQYF.